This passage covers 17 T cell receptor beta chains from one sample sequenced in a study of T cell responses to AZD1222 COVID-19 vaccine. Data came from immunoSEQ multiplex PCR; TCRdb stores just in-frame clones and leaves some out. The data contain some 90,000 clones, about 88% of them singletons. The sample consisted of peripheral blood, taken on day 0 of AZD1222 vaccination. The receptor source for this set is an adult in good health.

Written as DNA, the CDR3 is TGTGCCAGCTCACCGACCGGGACATTTGGCCAGCCCCAGCATTTT. It yields the protein CASSPTGTFGQPQHF. This chain connects TRBV18 to TRBJ1-5; TRBD1 is a possible D gene (6 bases). The CDR3 is 15 residues long. Germline assignment: CDR1 KGHSH and CDR2 LQKENI. V was shortened by 3 bases and J by 7 bases, with 16 bases between the two germline ends.

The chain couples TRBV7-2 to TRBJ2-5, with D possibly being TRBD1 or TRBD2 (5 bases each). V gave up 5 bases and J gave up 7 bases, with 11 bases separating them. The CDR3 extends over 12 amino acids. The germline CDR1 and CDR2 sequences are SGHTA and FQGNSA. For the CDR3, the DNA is TGTGCCAGCAGCGGGGACCGGGGGACCCAGTACTTC. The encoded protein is CASSGDRGTQYF.

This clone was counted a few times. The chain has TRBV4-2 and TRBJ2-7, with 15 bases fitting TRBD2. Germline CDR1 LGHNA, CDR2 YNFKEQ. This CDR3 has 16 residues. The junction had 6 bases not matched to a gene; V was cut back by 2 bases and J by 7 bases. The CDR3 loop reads CASSQRTGTSGREQYF. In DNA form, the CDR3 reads TGTGCCAGCAGCCAACGAACTGGGACTAGCGGGAGGGAGCAGTACTTC.

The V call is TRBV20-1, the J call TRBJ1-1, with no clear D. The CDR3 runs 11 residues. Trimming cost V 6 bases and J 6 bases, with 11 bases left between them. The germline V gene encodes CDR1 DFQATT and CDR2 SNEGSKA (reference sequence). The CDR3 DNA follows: TGCAGTGCGTACCCGGCGGCTGAAGCTTTCTTT. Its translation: CSAYPAAEAFF.

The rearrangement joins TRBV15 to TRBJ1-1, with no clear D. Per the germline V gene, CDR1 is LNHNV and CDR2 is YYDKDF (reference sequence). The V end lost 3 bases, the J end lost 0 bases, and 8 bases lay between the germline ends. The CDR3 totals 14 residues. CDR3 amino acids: CATSSREMNTEAFF. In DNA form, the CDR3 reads TGTGCCACCAGCAGCCGGGAGATGAACACTGAAGCTTTCTTT.

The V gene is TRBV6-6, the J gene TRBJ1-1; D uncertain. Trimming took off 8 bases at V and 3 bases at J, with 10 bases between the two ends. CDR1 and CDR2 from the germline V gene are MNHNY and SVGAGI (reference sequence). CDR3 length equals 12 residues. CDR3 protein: CASRYGDTEAFF. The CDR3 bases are TGTGCCAGCCGGTACGGGGACACTGAAGCTTTCTTT.

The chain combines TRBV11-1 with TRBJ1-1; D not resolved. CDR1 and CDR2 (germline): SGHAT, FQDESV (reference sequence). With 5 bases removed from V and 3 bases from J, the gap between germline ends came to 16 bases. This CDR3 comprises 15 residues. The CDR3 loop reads CASSLLGLGYTEAFF. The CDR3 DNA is TGTGCCAGCAGCCTACTGGGGTTAGGGTACACTGAAGCTTTCTTT.

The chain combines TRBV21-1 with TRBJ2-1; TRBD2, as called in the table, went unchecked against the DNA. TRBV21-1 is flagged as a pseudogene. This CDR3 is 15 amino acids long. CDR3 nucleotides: TGTGCCAGCAGCGCGGCTCTAGCGGGGGGGAATGAGCAGTTCTTC. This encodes CASSAALAGGNEQFF.

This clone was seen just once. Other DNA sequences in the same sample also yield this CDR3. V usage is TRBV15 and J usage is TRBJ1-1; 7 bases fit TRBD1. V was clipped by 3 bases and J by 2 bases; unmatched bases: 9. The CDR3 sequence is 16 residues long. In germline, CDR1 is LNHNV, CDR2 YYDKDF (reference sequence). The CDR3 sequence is CATSRPPGTVNTEAFF. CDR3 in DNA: TGTGCCACCAGCAGGCCCCCCGGGACAGTTAACACTGAAGCTTTCTTT.

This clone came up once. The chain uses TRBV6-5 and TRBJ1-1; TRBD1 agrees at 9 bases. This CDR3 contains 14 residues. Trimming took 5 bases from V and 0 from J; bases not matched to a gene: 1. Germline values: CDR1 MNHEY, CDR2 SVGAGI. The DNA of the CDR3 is TGTGCCAGCAGTAGGGACAGGGTGAACACTGAAGCTTTCTTT. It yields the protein CASSRDRVNTEAFF.

CDR3 DNA sequence: TGTGCCAGCAGCCGACCCGGAGAAAAACTGTTTTTT. It translates to CASSRPGEKLFF. The chain recombines TRBV6-5 with TRBJ1-4; the D is unclear. The CDR3 is 12 residues long. Trimming pared 6 bases from V and 8 bases from J, leaving 10 bases between. Germline assignment: CDR1 MNHEY and CDR2 SVGAGI.

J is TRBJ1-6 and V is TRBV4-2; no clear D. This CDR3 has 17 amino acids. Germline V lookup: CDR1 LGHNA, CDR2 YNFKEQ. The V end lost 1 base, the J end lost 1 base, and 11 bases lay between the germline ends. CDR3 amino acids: CASSQAAVRSYNSPLHF. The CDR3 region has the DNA TGTGCCAGCAGCCAAGCCGCCGTCAGGTCCTATAATTCACCCCTCCACTTT.

This CDR3 reads CAISESRAGGETQYF. The CDR3 region has the DNA TGTGCCATCAGTGAGTCGAGGGCAGGGGGAGAGACCCAGTACTTC. This chain joins TRBV10-3 and TRBJ2-5, with 7 positions matching TRBD1. The V gene end was trimmed by 0 bases and the J gene end by 4 bases; junction bases not matched to a gene: 5. The CDR3 covers 15 residues. Germline V gives CDR1 ENHRY, CDR2 SYGVKD.

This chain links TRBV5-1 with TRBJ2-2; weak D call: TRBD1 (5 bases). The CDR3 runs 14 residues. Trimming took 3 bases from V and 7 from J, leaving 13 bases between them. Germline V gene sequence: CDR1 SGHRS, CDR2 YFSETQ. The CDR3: CASSWQQGSGELFF. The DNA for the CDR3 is TGCGCCAGCAGCTGGCAGCAGGGAAGCGGGGAGCTGTTTTTT.

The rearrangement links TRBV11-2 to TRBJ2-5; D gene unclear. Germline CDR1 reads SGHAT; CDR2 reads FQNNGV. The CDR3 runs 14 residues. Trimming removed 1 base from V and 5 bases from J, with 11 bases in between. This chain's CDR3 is CASSLAVSKETQYF. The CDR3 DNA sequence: TGTGCCAGCAGCTTAGCGGTTAGCAAGGAGACCCAGTACTTC.

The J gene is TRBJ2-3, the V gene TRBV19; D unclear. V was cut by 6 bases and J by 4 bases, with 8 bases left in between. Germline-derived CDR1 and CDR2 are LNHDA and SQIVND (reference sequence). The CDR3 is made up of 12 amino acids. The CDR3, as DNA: TGTGCCAGTAGATCGTCCCCAGATACGCAGTATTTT. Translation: CASRSSPDTQYF.

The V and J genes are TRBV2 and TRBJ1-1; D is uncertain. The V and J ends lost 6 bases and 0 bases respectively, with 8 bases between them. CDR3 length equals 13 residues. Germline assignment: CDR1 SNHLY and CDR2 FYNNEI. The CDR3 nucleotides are TGTGCCAGCAGGCTACAGCTGAACACTGAAGCTTTCTTT. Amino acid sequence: CASRLQLNTEAFF.